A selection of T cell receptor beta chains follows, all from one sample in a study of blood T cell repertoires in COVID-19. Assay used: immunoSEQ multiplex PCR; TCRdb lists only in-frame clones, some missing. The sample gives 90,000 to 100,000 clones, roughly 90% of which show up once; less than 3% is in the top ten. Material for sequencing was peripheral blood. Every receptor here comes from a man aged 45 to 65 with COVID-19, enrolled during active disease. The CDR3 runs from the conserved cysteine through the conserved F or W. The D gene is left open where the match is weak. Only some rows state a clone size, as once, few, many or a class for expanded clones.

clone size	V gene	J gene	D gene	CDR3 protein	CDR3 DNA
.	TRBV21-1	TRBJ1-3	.	CASSKTRGQSGSGNTIYF	TGTGCCAGCAGCAAAACTAGGGGACAGTCTGGAAGTGGAAACACCATATATTTT
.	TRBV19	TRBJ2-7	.	CASSIQAGSYEQYF	TGTGCCAGTAGTATACAGGCCGGATCCTACGAGCAGTACTTC
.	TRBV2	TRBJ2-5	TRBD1	CASSLDRGHQETQYF	TGTGCCAGCAGTCTGGACAGGGGACATCAAGAGACCCAGTACTTC
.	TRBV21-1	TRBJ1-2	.	CASTPEGRTIRRFDMSYTF	TGTGCCAGCACCCCTGAGGGCAGGACCATACGACGTTTTGATATGAGCTACACCTTC
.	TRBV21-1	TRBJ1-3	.	CASSRDRETKPSGNTIYF	TGTGCCAGCAGCCGAGACAGGGAAACCAAACCCTCTGGAAACACCATATATTTT
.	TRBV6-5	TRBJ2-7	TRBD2	CASSSQRGGSGEQYF	TGTGCCAGCAGTTCCCAGCGGGGGGGAAGTGGGGAGCAGTACTTC
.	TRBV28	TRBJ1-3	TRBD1	CATTPPWGTGAGNTIYF	TGTGCCACCACTCCCCCCTGGGGGACAGGGGCTGGAAACACCATATATTTT
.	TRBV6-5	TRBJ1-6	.	CASRPPGSDNSPLHF	TGTGCCAGCAGACCCCCCGGGTCTGATAATTCACCCCTCCACTTT
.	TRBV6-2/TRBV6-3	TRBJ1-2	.	CASSYGQGYNYGYTF	TGTGCCAGCAGTTACGGGCAGGGCTATAACTATGGCTACACCTTC
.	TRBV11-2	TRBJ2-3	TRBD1	CASSKTGAGSDTQYF	TGTGCCAGCAGCAAAACAGGGGCTGGGTCTGATACGCAGTATTTT
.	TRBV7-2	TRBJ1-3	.	CASSSNLPGNTIYF	TGTGCCAGCAGCTCCAACCTACCTGGAAACACCATATATTTT
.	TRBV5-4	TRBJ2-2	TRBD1	CASSQGQANTGELFF	TGTGCCAGCAGCCAGGGACAGGCGAACACCGGGGAGCTGTTTTTT
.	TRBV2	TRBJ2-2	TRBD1	CASRTGTGGTGELFF	TGTGCCAGCAGAACCGGGACAGGGGGCACCGGGGAGCTGTTTTTT
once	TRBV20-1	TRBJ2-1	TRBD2	CSASRAGVYNEQFF	TGCAGTGCCAGTCGAGCGGGGGTGTACAATGAGCAGTTCTTC
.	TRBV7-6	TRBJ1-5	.	CASSLRGDQPQHF	TGTGCCAGCAGCCTCAGGGGTGATCAGCCCCAGCATTTT
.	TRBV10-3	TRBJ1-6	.	CAISLTENNSPLHF	TGTGCCATCAGTTTGACAGAGAATAATTCACCCCTCCACTTT
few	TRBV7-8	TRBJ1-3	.	CASSPWGDRSGNTIYF	TGTGCCAGCAGCCCTTGGGGGGATAGATCTGGAAACACCATATATTTT
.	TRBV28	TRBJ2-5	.	CASSLVGRETQYF	TGTGCCAGCAGTTTAGTGGGGAGGGAGACCCAGTACTTC
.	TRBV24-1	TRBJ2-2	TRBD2	CATSDLRPSGTGELFF	TGTGCCACCAGTGATTTGAGGCCTAGCGGCACCGGGGAGCTGTTTTTT
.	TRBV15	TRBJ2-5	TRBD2	CATSPGSVAGGGYQETQYF	TGTGCCACCAGCCCCGGGTCCGTAGCGGGGGGCGGGTACCAAGAGACCCAGTACTTC
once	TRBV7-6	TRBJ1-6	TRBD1	CASSLGQGANSPLHF	TGTGCCAGCAGCTTAGGCCAGGGGGCTAATTCACCCCTCCACTTT
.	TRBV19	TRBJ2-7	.	CASSTAYEQYF	TGTGCCAGTAGCACAGCCTACGAGCAGTACTTC
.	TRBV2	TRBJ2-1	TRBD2	CASRRLAGGRLNNEQFF	TGTGCCAGCAGAAGACTAGCGGGGGGGCGTTTGAACAATGAGCAGTTCTTC
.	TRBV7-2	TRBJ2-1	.	CASSSAPRDEQFF	TGTGCCAGCAGCTCAGCACCCAGGGATGAGCAGTTCTTC
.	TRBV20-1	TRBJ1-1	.	CSASYPGRNTEAFF	TGCAGTGCTAGTTACCCAGGGCGAAACACTGAAGCTTTCTTT
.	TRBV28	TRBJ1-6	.	CASSLIGGRGSPLHF	TGTGCCAGCAGTTTAATAGGGGGACGAGGTTCACCCCTCCACTTT
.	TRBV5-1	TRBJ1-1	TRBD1	CASSVNRGGTEAFF	TGCGCCAGCAGCGTAAACAGGGGGGGCACTGAAGCTTTCTTT
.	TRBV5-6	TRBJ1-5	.	CASSFFSTDHSNQPQHF	TGTGCCAGCAGCTTTTTTAGTACAGACCATAGCAATCAGCCCCAGCATTTT
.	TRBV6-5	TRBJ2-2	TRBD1	CASSYSPGGRTGELFF	TGTGCCAGCAGTTACTCGCCAGGGGGAAGGACCGGGGAGCTGTTTTTT
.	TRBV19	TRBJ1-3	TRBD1	CASSIRQGAGNTIYF	TGTGCCAGTAGTATACGACAGGGGGCCGGAAACACCATATATTTT
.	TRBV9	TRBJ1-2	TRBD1	CASSVLVDRGYGYTF	TGTGCCAGCAGCGTCCTAGTGGACAGGGGCTATGGCTACACCTTC
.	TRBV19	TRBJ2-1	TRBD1	CASRKDRVPYNEQFF	TGTGCCAGTAGAAAAGACAGGGTTCCCTACAATGAGCAGTTCTTC
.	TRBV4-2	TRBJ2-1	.	CASSHLLTGYNEQFF	TGTGCCAGCAGCCATCTTTTGACAGGTTACAATGAGCAGTTCTTC
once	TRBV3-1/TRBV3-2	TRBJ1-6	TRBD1	CASSPALTGGSSPLHF	TGTGCCAGCAGCCCCGCCTTGACAGGGGGCAGTTCACCCCTCCACTTT
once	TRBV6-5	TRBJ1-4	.	CASRNRVLGEKLFF	TGTGCCAGCAGAAACAGGGTTTTAGGGGAAAAACTGTTTTTT
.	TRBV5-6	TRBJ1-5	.	CASSQSTIGVNQPQHF	TGTGCCAGCAGCCAAAGTACGATCGGTGTCAATCAGCCCCAGCATTTT